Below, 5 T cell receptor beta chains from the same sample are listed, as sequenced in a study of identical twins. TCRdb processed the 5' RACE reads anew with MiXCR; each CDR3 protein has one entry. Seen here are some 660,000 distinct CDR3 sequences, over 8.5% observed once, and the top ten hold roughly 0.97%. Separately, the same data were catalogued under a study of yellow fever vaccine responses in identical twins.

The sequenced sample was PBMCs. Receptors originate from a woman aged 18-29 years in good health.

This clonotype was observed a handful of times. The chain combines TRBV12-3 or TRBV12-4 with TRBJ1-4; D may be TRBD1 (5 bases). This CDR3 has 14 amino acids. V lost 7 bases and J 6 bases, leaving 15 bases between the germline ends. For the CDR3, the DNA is TGTGCCAGCATCAATGGGGGACTAGATGAAAAACTGTTTTTT. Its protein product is CASINGGLDEKLFF.

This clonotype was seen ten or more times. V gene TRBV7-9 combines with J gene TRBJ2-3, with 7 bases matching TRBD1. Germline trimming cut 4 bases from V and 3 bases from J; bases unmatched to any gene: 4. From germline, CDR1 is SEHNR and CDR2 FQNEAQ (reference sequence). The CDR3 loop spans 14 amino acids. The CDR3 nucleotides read TGTGCCAGCAGCTCGACAGGGAAAACAGATACGCAGTATTTT. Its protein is CASSSTGKTDTQYF. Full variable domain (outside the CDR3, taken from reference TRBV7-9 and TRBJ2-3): DTGVSQNPRHKITKRGQNVTFRCDPISEHNRLYWYRQTLGQGPEFLTYFQNEAQLEKSRLLSDRFSAERPKGSFSTLEIQRTEQGDSAMYLCASSSTGKTDTQYFGPGTRLTVL.

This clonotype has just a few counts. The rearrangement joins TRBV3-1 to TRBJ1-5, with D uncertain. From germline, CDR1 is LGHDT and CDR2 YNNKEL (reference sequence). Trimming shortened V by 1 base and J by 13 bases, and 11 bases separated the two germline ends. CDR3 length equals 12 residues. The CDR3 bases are TGTGCCAGCAGCCAAGGCGGCATGAGGCAGCATTTT. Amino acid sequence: CASSQGGMRQHF. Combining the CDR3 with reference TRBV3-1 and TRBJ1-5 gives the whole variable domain DTAVSQTPKYLVTQMGNDKSIKCEQNLGHDTMYWYKQDSKKFLKIMFSYNNKELIINETVPNRFSPKSPDKAHLNLHINSLELGDSAVYFCASSQGGMRQHFGDGTRLSIL.

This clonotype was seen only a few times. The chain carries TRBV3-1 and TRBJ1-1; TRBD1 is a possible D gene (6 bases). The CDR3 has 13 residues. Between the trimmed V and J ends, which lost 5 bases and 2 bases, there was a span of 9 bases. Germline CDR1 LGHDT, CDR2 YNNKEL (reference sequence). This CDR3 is CASSTGTNTEAFF. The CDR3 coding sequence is TGTGCCAGCAGCACAGGGACAAACACTGAAGCTTTCTTT.

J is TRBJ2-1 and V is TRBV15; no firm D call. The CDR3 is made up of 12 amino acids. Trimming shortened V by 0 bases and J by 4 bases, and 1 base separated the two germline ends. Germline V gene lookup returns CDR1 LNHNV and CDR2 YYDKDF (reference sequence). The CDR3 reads CATSRDYNEQFF. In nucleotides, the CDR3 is TGTGCCACCAGCAGAGATTACAATGAGCAGTTCTTC.